Each of the 23 T cell receptor beta chains below was sequenced from the same sample in a study of early T cells in non-severe SARS-CoV-2 infection. Each CDR3 protein is one row after TCRdb ran MiXCR on the 5' RACE reads. In the table there are tens of thousands of distinct CDR3 sequences, about 14% of which are singletons. Here the sequenced sample was whole blood, taken at baseline. These receptor sequences come from an adult who was a healthcare worker with PCR-confirmed SARS-CoV-2 infection or an uninfected control (not recorded which).

This clonotype was found a few times. The CDR3 region is CASSWGGGRNEQYF. CDR3 nucleotides: TGTGCCAGCAGTTGGGGTGGCGGCAGGAACGAGCAGTACTTC. This rearrangement joins TRBV27 to TRBJ2-7, with D unresolved. Trimming took off 4 bases at V and 5 bases at J, with 15 bases between the two ends. CDR3 length: 14 residues. The germline CDR1 and CDR2 sequences are MNHEY and SMNVEV (reference sequence).

This chain links TRBV20-1 with TRBJ2-3, with D hard to call. The germline V gene encodes CDR1 DFQATT and CDR2 SNEGSKA (reference sequence). The CDR3 is 14 amino acids. V was clipped by 5 bases and J by 2 bases, with 14 bases between them. The CDR3 nucleotides are TGCAGTGCTCTATGGTCCGGGTTCACAGATACGCAGTATTTT. This codes for CSALWSGFTDTQYF.

Ten or more counts support this clonotype. V is TRBV10-2 and J is TRBJ2-1; D unclear. V lost 3 bases and J lost 2, with 8 bases in between. Looked up from germline, CDR1 is WSHSY and CDR2 is SAAADI. This CDR3 region has 14 residues. The CDR3 DNA follows: TGCGCCAGCAGTGACTCAGGTCCCTACAATGAGCAGTTCTTC. Its translation is CASSDSGPYNEQFF.

Only a few counts were recorded for this clonotype. The J gene is TRBJ2-6, the V gene TRBV29-1; D is unresolved. Germline-derived CDR1 and CDR2 are SQVTM and ANQGSEA. The CDR3 sequence is 13 residues long. The ends were cut back, 3 bases at V and 0 bases at J, with 3 bases in the middle. Written as DNA, the CDR3 is TGCAGCGTTGATTACTCTGGGGCCAACGTCCTGACTTTC. Protein sequence: CSVDYSGANVLTF.

This clonotype turned up a few times. V and J are TRBV5-1 and TRBJ2-5; the D is unclear. The CDR3 length is 13 residues. The germline CDR1 and CDR2 sequences are SGHRS and YFSETQ. The V end lost 1 base, the J end lost 5 bases, and 9 bases lay between the germline ends. The CDR3 here is CASSLMAEETQYF. The DNA for the CDR3 is TGCGCCAGCAGCTTGATGGCGGAGGAGACCCAGTACTTC.

A note on this clonotype: This may be a read error: a much more frequent sequence differs by one nucleotide. The chain joins TRBV28 to TRBJ2-4; D unclear. This CDR3 is built from 16 residues. CDR1 is MDHEN and CDR2 is SYDVKM in the germline V gene. The CDR3 region is CANSLGQPGAKNIQYF. CDR3 sequence (DNA): TGTGCCAACAGTTTGGGCCAACCGGGAGCCAAAAACATTCAGTACTTC.

V gene TRBV5-1 combines with J gene TRBJ2-5; maybe TRBD1 (5 bases). Trimming removed 4 bases at V and 3 bases at J, with 16 bases between. Germline V CDR1 and CDR2: SGHRS, YFSETQ. This CDR3 region has 15 residues. In DNA form, the CDR3 reads TGCGCCAGCAGCCCCTCCTGGGGCTCGAAAGAGACCCAGTACTTC. It yields the protein CASSPSWGSKETQYF.

This clonotype was seen at least ten times. The chain carries TRBV29-1 and TRBJ2-1; D gene ambiguous. The CDR3 has 14 amino acids. Trimming shortened V by 6 bases and J by 8 bases, and 20 bases separated the two germline ends. Per the germline V gene, CDR1 is SQVTM and CDR2 is ANQGSEA. Here the CDR3 reads CSVTTPGRVDEQFF. The DNA of the CDR3 is TGCAGCGTCACCACCCCTGGAAGGGTTGATGAGCAGTTCTTC.

This clonotype has at least ten counts. V usage is TRBV7-3 and J usage is TRBJ2-1; perhaps D is TRBD1 or TRBD2 (5 bases each). CDR1 and CDR2 from the germline V gene are SGHTA and FQGTGA. The CDR3 runs to 15 residues. Trimming removed 5 bases from V and 3 bases from J, with 14 bases in between. CDR3 DNA: TGTGCCAGCAGCCTTTCTGGGACGAACTACAATGAGCAGTTCTTC. This codes for CASSLSGTNYNEQFF.

Written as DNA, the CDR3 is TGTGCCAGTAGTATCGGAGTTAGCACAGATACGCAGTATTTT. This encodes CASSIGVSTDTQYF. V usage is TRBV19 and J usage is TRBJ2-3; D unresolved. This CDR3 contains 14 residues. V gave up 3 bases and J gave up 0 bases, with 7 bases separating them. Germline-derived CDR1 and CDR2 are LNHDA and SQIVND (reference sequence).

In this sample, this clonotype turned up a few times. CDR3 in amino acids: CASSQEFGRGGSGETQYF. CDR3 nucleotide sequence: TGTGCCAGCAGCCAAGAGTTCGGAAGAGGCGGGAGTGGAGAGACCCAGTACTTC. The chain couples TRBV14 to TRBJ2-5; 7 positions agree with TRBD2. The CDR3 totals 18 residues. After removal of 0 bases from V and 4 bases from J, the junction contained 14 bases not matched to a gene. Looked up from germline, CDR1 is SGHDN and CDR2 is FVKESK. The complete variable domain, with remaining parts taken from reference TRBV14 and TRBJ2-5, reads EAGVTQFPSHSVIEKGQTVTLRCDPISGHDNLYWYRRVMGKEIKFLLHFVKESKQDESGMPNNRFLAERTGGTYSTLKVQPAELEDSGVYFCASSQEFGRGGSGETQYFGPGTRLLVL.

This clonotype turned up a few times. The chain uses TRBV2 and TRBJ1-5, with 7 nucleotides matching TRBD1. This CDR3 comprises 15 residues. Germline V gene data show CDR1 as SNHLY and CDR2 as FYNNEI. Germline trimming cut 6 bases from V and 1 base from J; bases unmatched to any gene: 6. As DNA, the CDR3 is TGTGCCAGCAGGAGGACAGGTACCAGCAATCAGCCCCAGCATTTT. Its protein is CASRRTGTSNQPQHF.

This clonotype appeared many times. The gene calls are TRBV20-1 and TRBJ2-3; 9 nucleotides line up with TRBD2. V shed 5 bases, J shed 4 bases, and the junction held 7 bases outside the gene matches. This CDR3 spans 14 amino acids. Germline V gene sequence: CDR1 DFQATT, CDR2 SNEGSKA (reference sequence). The CDR3 loop is CSAGGTSMADTQYF. In nucleotides, the CDR3 is TGCAGTGCTGGGGGGACTAGCATGGCAGATACGCAGTATTTT.

This clonotype showed up many times. The genes are TRBV18 and TRBJ2-3, with D possibly TRBD1 on 5 matching bases. Trimming removed 6 bases at V and 2 bases at J, with 15 bases between. This CDR3 comprises 15 residues. Germline V gene lookup returns CDR1 KGHSH and CDR2 LQKENI. CDR3 bases: TGTGCCAGCTCGGCTGAGACAGTCAACACAGATACGCAGTATTTT. It specifies CASSAETVNTDTQYF.

This clonotype was counted many times. The J gene is TRBJ2-5, the V gene TRBV12-3 or TRBV12-4; 10 bases fit TRBD2. The CDR3 is made up of 15 amino acids. V lost 5 bases, J lost 1 base, and 4 bases stayed unmatched. DNA for the CDR3: TGTGCCAGCAGTCCTTGGACTAGCGGCCAAGAGACCCAGTACTTC. This translates into CASSPWTSGQETQYF.

By share, this clonotype ranks as medium-sized. The CDR3: CASSLRLAGPATDTQYF. DNA of the CDR3: TGTGCCAGCAGCTTGCGGCTAGCGGGGCCAGCCACAGATACGCAGTATTTT. The chain is built from TRBV5-5 and TRBJ2-3; 9 bases match TRBD2. V lost 1 base, J lost 2 bases, and 8 bases stayed unmatched. The CDR3 runs to 17 residues. CDR1 is SGHKS and CDR2 is YYEKEE in the germline V gene (reference sequence).

This sequence joins TRBV18 and TRBJ2-3; no reliable D call. Germline assignment: CDR1 KGHSH and CDR2 LQKENI. The V gene lost 3 bases and the J gene lost 4 bases, with 17 bases spanning the gap. The CDR3 has 16 amino acids. The CDR3 region has the DNA TGTGCCAGCTCACCCCCTGGAAGGGTTGGGGCAGATACGCAGTATTTT. Translated, it gives CASSPPGRVGADTQYF.

The gene calls are TRBV28 and TRBJ1-1; the D is unclear. This CDR3 is built from 14 residues. V was pared by 5 bases and J by 1 base, with 11 bases between. Germline values: CDR1 MDHEN, CDR2 SYDVKM. CDR3 DNA sequence: TGTGCCAGCAGTCCCCCGGAGGGGAACACTGAAGCTTTCTTT. Translated: CASSPPEGNTEAFF.

The V call is TRBV4-1, the J call TRBJ2-7; 11 bases match TRBD1. The germline V gene has CDR1 MGHRA and CDR2 YSYEKL. This CDR3 region has 16 residues. V was clipped by 3 bases and J by 3 bases; unmatched bases: 7. The CDR3 DNA reads TGCGCCAGCAGCCAGACTCGGACAGGGGGCCTCTACGAGCAGTACTTC. Its translation: CASSQTRTGGLYEQYF.

This chain joins TRBV18 and TRBJ1-6; D not resolved. Germline V gives CDR1 KGHSH, CDR2 LQKENI. The V end was cut by 4 bases, the J end by 8 bases, with 12 bases between. The CDR3 runs 14 residues. For the CDR3, the DNA is TGTGCCAGCTCACTTTCCCCGTTGGATTCACCCCTCCACTTT. Protein: CASSLSPLDSPLHF.

A few counts support this clonotype. V and J are TRBV20-1 and TRBJ1-1, with D possibly TRBD1 on 5 matching bases. Looked up from germline, CDR1 is DFQATT and CDR2 is SNEGSKA (reference sequence). CDR3 length: 12 amino acids. V was clipped by 2 bases and J by 3 bases, with 7 bases between them. The CDR3 reads CSARLGDTEAFF. The CDR3 DNA sequence: TGCAGTGCTAGACTGGGGGACACTGAAGCTTTCTTT.

This clonotype has more than one count but fewer than ten. V and J are TRBV7-6 and TRBJ2-7; 10 bases match TRBD1. Germline V gene lookup returns CDR1 SGHVS and CDR2 FNYEAQ. With 5 bases clipped from V and 5 bases from J, the junction kept 6 bases outside the gene matches. The CDR3 length is 14 residues. The CDR3 region is CASSNRQGADEQYF. Here the CDR3 DNA reads TGTGCCAGCAGCAACCGACAGGGGGCGGACGAGCAGTACTTC.

This chain links TRBV18 with TRBJ2-7; tentative D call: TRBD1 (5 bases). The CDR3 sequence is 14 residues long. V was cut by 4 bases and J by 5 bases, with 15 bases left in between. Germline values: CDR1 KGHSH, CDR2 LQKENI. The DNA of the CDR3 is TGTGCCAGCTCACAACAGCTTTGGGGCGACGAGCAGTACTTC. Amino acids: CASSQQLWGDEQYF.